The 22 T cell receptor beta chains in this list originate from one sample, sequenced in a study of technical replicates of blood from four donors. Data came from immunoSEQ multiplex PCR; TCRdb stores just in-frame clones and leaves some out. This sample yields 60,000 or so clones, of which just under 90% are seen a single time; about 5% belongs to the top ten. Sequencing was performed on PBMCs. Receptors were obtained from a human donor in good health. Some clones in this sample may be carry-over from other donors' samples.

V and J are TRBV15 and TRBJ2-5, with D uncertain. Germline loops: CDR1 LNHNV, CDR2 YYDKDF (reference sequence). The CDR3 contains 12 residues. V gave up 2 bases and J gave up 10 bases, with 11 bases separating them. CDR3 residues: CATSRHSSYQYF. The CDR3 nucleotides read TGTGCCACCAGCAGACATTCCTCCTACCAGTACTTC.

This clone appeared once. This chain connects TRBV13 to TRBJ2-1; D is ambiguous. This CDR3 has 13 residues. The V gene lost 1 base and the J gene lost 10 bases, with 11 bases spanning the gap. CDR1 and CDR2 (germline): PRHDT, FYEKMQ (reference sequence). The CDR3 nucleotides read TGTGCCAGCAGCTTAGCGCGAAAACTGGAGCAGTTCTTC. This translates into CASSLARKLEQFF.

V usage is TRBV6-5 and J usage is TRBJ1-5; D gene uncertain. Germline loops: CDR1 MNHEY, CDR2 SVGAGI. The CDR3 runs to 16 residues. Trimming took off 0 bases at V and 2 bases at J, with 11 bases between the two ends. CDR3 loop: CASSYSQATGNQPQHF. In DNA form, the CDR3 reads TGTGCCAGCAGTTACTCTCAAGCAACAGGCAATCAGCCCCAGCATTTT.

The chain has TRBV5-1 and TRBJ2-1; TRBD2 agrees at 7 bases. The germline CDR1 and CDR2 sequences are SGHRS and YFSETQ. CDR3 length equals 13 residues. Germline trimming cut 2 bases from V and 9 bases from J; bases unmatched to any gene: 5. CDR3 DNA: TGCGCCAGCAGCTTTAGAACTAGCGTTGAGCAGTTCTTC. The encoded protein is CASSFRTSVEQFF.

V gene TRBV18 combines with J gene TRBJ1-5; 8 positions match TRBD1. V shed 3 bases and J 7 bases; nucleotides not matched to a gene: 5. The germline V gene has CDR1 KGHSH and CDR2 LQKENI. The CDR3 is 14 amino acids. Here the CDR3 DNA reads TGTGCCAGCTCACCCGGACAGGGAGGGCAGCCCCAGCATTTT. Its protein product is CASSPGQGGQPQHF.

This sequence joins TRBV4-2 and TRBJ1-1; unclear D gene. V gave up 0 bases and J gave up 4 bases, with 12 bases separating them. Germline lookup yields CDR1 LGHNA and CDR2 YNFKEQ. The CDR3 sequence is 15 residues long. CDR3 nucleotides: TGTGCCAGCAGCCAAGAGGAACGGGGTGGCACTGAAGCTTTCTTT. This gives the protein CASSQEERGGTEAFF.

The V call is TRBV5-1, the J call TRBJ1-2; perhaps TRBD1 as D (6 bases). Per the germline V gene, CDR1 is SGHRS and CDR2 is YFSETQ. Trimming removed 4 bases from V and 5 bases from J, with 9 bases in between. The CDR3 totals 12 residues. The CDR3 sequence is CASSQGQYGYTF. The CDR3 DNA follows: TGCGCCAGCAGCCAGGGGCAGTATGGCTACACCTTC.

This clone showed up just a few times. CDR3 loop: CASSLAPTEQETQYF. Here the CDR3 DNA reads TGTGCCAGCAGCTTAGCGCCCACAGAACAAGAGACCCAGTACTTC. V usage is TRBV7-6 and J usage is TRBJ2-5; D not resolved. Germline V gene sequence: CDR1 SGHVS, CDR2 FNYEAQ. With 0 bases removed from V and 2 bases from J, the gap between germline ends came to 10 bases. This CDR3 comprises 15 residues.

By its share, this clone is medium-sized. Other DNA sequences in this sample translate to the same CDR3. The V and J genes are TRBV5-1 and TRBJ2-1; 11 bases agree with TRBD2. Germline V gene data show CDR1 as SGHRS and CDR2 as YFSETQ. The J segment lost 4 bases and the V segment lost 4 bases, leaving 1 base of the junction unmatched. The CDR3 contains 14 residues. The CDR3 coding sequence is TGCGCCAGCAGCGCTAGCGGGGGGTACAATGAGCAGTTCTTC. Translating gives CASSASGGYNEQFF.

J is TRBJ2-3 and V is TRBV5-4; D is possibly TRBD1 (6 bases). The CDR3 consists of 15 residues. Trimming left V 5 bases short and J 3 bases short, with 16 bases between. Germline V gene sequence: CDR1 SGHNT, CDR2 YYREEE (reference sequence). The CDR3 sequence: CASSRTGRWTDTQYF. CDR3 coding DNA: TGTGCCAGCAGTCGTACAGGGCGCTGGACAGATACGCAGTATTTT.

The chain links TRBV5-1 to TRBJ2-3; D might be TRBD2 (5 bases). CDR1 and CDR2 from the germline V gene are SGHRS and YFSETQ. CDR3 length: 17 amino acids. The V and J ends lost 0 bases and 1 base respectively, with 15 bases between them. CDR3 residues: CASSLELGRRGTDTQYF. The CDR3 coding sequence is TGCGCCAGCAGCTTGGAATTGGGGAGAAGGGGCACAGATACGCAGTATTTT.

CDR3 sequence reads: CASSQFNQGSNTQYF. The DNA for the CDR3 is TGCGCCAGCAGCCAATTCAACCAGGGGTCAAATACGCAGTATTTT. The V gene is TRBV4-3, the J gene TRBJ2-3; a possible D gene is TRBD1 (6 bases). Germline loops: CDR1 LGHNA, CDR2 YSLEER. This CDR3 has 15 residues. V gave up 2 bases and J gave up 7 bases, with 16 bases separating them.

The CDR3 DNA reads TGTGCCAGCACAGCTCTCCTAGCTAGCGAGCAGTTCTTC. This translates into CASTALLASEQFF. The gene calls are TRBV6-5 and TRBJ2-1; possibly TRBD2 for D (5 bases). V shed 7 bases and J shed 10 bases, with 17 bases lying between them. Germline CDR1 and CDR2: MNHEY and SVGAGI. This CDR3 region has 13 residues.

The chain is built from TRBV5-6 and TRBJ1-3, with TRBD1 as a possible D gene (6 bases). The germline V gene has CDR1 SGHDT and CDR2 YYEEEE. The CDR3 is 16 amino acids. Deletions cut 4 bases from V and 4 bases from J, with 18 bases between. CDR3 sequence reads: CASSLKAGVAGNTIYF. The CDR3 DNA follows: TGTGCCAGCAGCCTGAAGGCAGGGGTCGCCGGAAACACCATATATTTT. The entire variable domain, with the rest obtained from reference TRBV5-6 and TRBJ1-3, is as follows: DAGVTQSPTHLIKTRGQQVTLRCSPKSGHDTVSWYQQALGQGPQFIFQYYEEEERQRGNFPDRFSGHQFPNYSSELNVNALLLGDSALYLCASSLKAGVAGNTIYFGEGSWLTVV.

The gene calls are TRBV5-1 and TRBJ1-1; TRBD1 is a possible D gene (6 bases). The CDR3 extends over 17 amino acids. Trimming pared 1 base from V and 7 bases from J, leaving 23 bases between. Germline CDR1 reads SGHRS; CDR2 reads YFSETQ. The CDR3 DNA is TGCGCCAGCAGCTTGTCGTTGTTGGGGGGGCTCAGGGGTGAAGCTTTCTTT. Translation: CASSLSLLGGLRGEAFF.

The chain carries TRBV12-2 and TRBJ2-3; the DNA was not used to check the table's D call, TRBD2. TRBV12-2 has pseudogene status. This CDR3 region has 16 residues. Here the CDR3 DNA reads TGTGCAAGTCGCTTAGAACGTCTAGCAGGCACAGATACGCAGTATTTT. Protein product: CASRLERLAGTDTQYF.

The rearrangement uses TRBV6-5 and TRBJ2-7, with 9 bases matching TRBD1. V lost 0 bases to trimming and J lost 3 bases; unmatched junction nucleotides: 3. This CDR3 comprises 15 residues. Germline V gene sequence: CDR1 MNHEY, CDR2 SVGAGI. This CDR3 is CASSYSGQGFYEQYF. The CDR3, as DNA: TGTGCCAGCAGTTACTCAGGACAGGGGTTCTACGAGCAGTACTTC.

CDR3 loop: CASSLAGGAGQPQHF. The CDR3, as DNA: TGTGCCAGCAGCTTAGCAGGGGGCGCGGGTCAGCCCCAGCATTTT. The chain links TRBV7-9 to TRBJ1-5; 7 bases match TRBD1. V gave up 0 bases and J gave up 6 bases; unmatched junction bases: 5. Germline CDR1 is SEHNR and CDR2 is FQNEAQ (reference sequence). The CDR3 loop spans 15 amino acids.

The rearrangement links TRBV19 to TRBJ1-2; TRBD1 agrees at 10 bases. CDR3 length equals 15 residues. V was clipped by 3 bases and J by 5 bases; unmatched bases: 6. Germline loops: CDR1 LNHDA, CDR2 SQIVND (reference sequence). The CDR3 is CASSMGRQGAYGYTF. Written as DNA, the CDR3 is TGTGCCAGTAGTATGGGGAGACAGGGGGCATATGGCTACACCTTC.

The chain is built from TRBV4-1 and TRBJ2-3; TRBD2 matches 12 bases. The CDR3 has 20 residues. The J segment lost 3 bases and the V segment lost 0 bases, leaving 13 bases of the junction unmatched. Per germline, CDR1 MGHRA and CDR2 YSYEKL. The CDR3 DNA sequence: TGCGCCAGCAGCCAAGAGTTTAGACTAGCGGGAGTGAGCGGGACAGATACGCAGTATTTT. Translated: CASSQEFRLAGVSGTDTQYF.

V usage is TRBV7-7 and J usage is TRBJ2-2; 11 nucleotides align to TRBD2. The germline V gene has CDR1 SSHAT and CDR2 FNYEAQ (reference sequence). V shed 2 bases and J 0 bases; nucleotides not matched to a gene: 5. This CDR3 contains 18 residues. Here the CDR3 DNA reads TGTGCCAGCAGCTTACGGTTGACTAGCGGGACGAACACCGGGGAGCTGTTTTTT. This sequence encodes CASSLRLTSGTNTGELFF.

The chain combines TRBV10-3 with TRBJ2-7; 7 bases match TRBD2. J lost 2 bases, V lost 3 bases, and 10 bases had no gene match. Germline loops: CDR1 ENHRY, CDR2 SYGVKD. This CDR3 contains 16 residues. CDR3 bases: TGTGCCATCAGTGAATCTTTGGGACTAACTACCTACGAGCAGTACTTC. It yields the protein CAISESLGLTTYEQYF.